The 17 T cell receptor beta chains below were found in one sample sequenced in a study of beta chain features in type 1 diabetes. The sequenced template was cDNA made from the entire isolated RNA. TCRdb's copy holds only in-frame clones and misses some; the assay was immunoSEQ multiplex PCR. The top ten clones hold about 0.02% of a sample with 900,000 or so clones, 17% of them seen once. The specimen was naive CD4+ T cells from blood. These receptors all stem from a young woman in good health.

Only a few counts were recorded for this clone. This rearrangement joins TRBV10-3 to TRBJ2-5, with TRBD1 matching over 8 bases. The end of the DNA aligns better with TRBJ2-7, so the J call may be wrong. Germline values: CDR1 ENHRY, CDR2 SYGVKD. The CDR3 loop spans 14 amino acids. The DNA for the CDR3 is TGTGCCATCAGCGCTGGACAGGGAAAATACGAGCAGTACTTC. This codes for CAISAGQGKYEQYF.

This clone was seen only a few times. The V call is TRBV5-6, the J call TRBJ1-1; the D gene is possibly TRBD1 (6 bases). This CDR3 spans 15 amino acids. The V end was cut by 1 base, the J end by 3 bases, with 13 bases between. The germline V gene encodes CDR1 SGHDT and CDR2 YYEEEE. CDR3 region: CASSLYDRHDTEAFF. The CDR3 DNA reads as TGTGCCAGCAGCTTGTACGACAGGCATGACACTGAAGCTTTCTTT.

V usage is TRBV4-3 and J usage is TRBJ1-4; D may be TRBD1 (5 bases). Germline V lookup: CDR1 LGHNA, CDR2 YSLEER. The CDR3 loop spans 14 amino acids. The V and J ends lost 3 bases and 8 bases respectively, with 13 bases between them. Here the CDR3 DNA reads TGCGCCAGCAGCCACCCTGTGGGGGGAGAAAAACTGTTTTTT. Translating it yields CASSHPVGGEKLFF.

This chain joins TRBV19 and TRBJ2-2, with D possibly matching TRBD2 (7 bases). CDR3 length: 14 residues. Germline V gives CDR1 LNHDA, CDR2 SQIVND (reference sequence). Between the trimmed V and J ends, which lost 10 bases and 7 bases, there was a span of 19 bases. The DNA of the CDR3 is TGTGCCACCCGGACTAGGGGGGACCTCGGGGAGCTGTTTTTT. This encodes CATRTRGDLGELFF.

The chain carries TRBV7-9 and TRBJ1-1; D unresolved. Germline CDR1 and CDR2: SEHNR and FQNEAQ (reference sequence). The V end was cut by 8 bases, the J end by 7 bases, with 5 bases between. This CDR3 region has 9 residues. The CDR3 here is CASGNEAFF. DNA for the CDR3: TGTGCCAGCGGGAATGAAGCTTTCTTT.

This sequence joins TRBV7-2 and TRBJ2-1; D call uncertain. This CDR3 has 13 amino acids. The V and J ends lost 0 bases and 10 bases respectively, with 10 bases between them. CDR1 and CDR2 from the germline V gene are SGHTA and FQGNSA. CDR3 region: CASSLAVRYEQFF. The CDR3 DNA sequence: TGTGCCAGCAGCTTAGCCGTTCGGTACGAGCAGTTCTTC.

The chain is built from TRBV7-9 and TRBJ2-5; D is ambiguous. Trimming took off 5 bases at V and 1 base at J, with 11 bases between the two ends. The germline CDR1 and CDR2 sequences are SEHNR and FQNEAQ (reference sequence). The CDR3 loop spans 14 amino acids. CDR3 protein: CASSIRLAQETQYF. Here the CDR3 DNA reads TGTGCCAGCAGCATCAGACTGGCCCAAGAGACCCAGTACTTC.

The chain employs TRBV21-1 and TRBJ1-4. TRBV21-1 is tagged as a pseudogene. The CDR3 runs to 9 residues. CDR3 DNA sequence: TGTGCCAGCGGGAGGGAACTGTTTTTT. Translation: CASGRELFF.

This chain uses TRBV14 with TRBJ2-3; D remains ambiguous. Germline lookup yields CDR1 SGHDN and CDR2 FVKESK. The CDR3 is 16 residues long. The V and J ends lost 1 base and 1 base respectively, with 12 bases between them. In DNA form, the CDR3 reads TGTGCCAGCAGCCAAGTCGGGTCTATAGGCACAGATACGCAGTATTTT. Translating gives CASSQVGSIGTDTQYF.

This chain uses TRBV11-2 with TRBJ2-3, with 9 bases fitting TRBD2. This CDR3 contains 13 residues. Germline V gene data show CDR1 as SGHAT and CDR2 as FQNNGV. The J segment lost 14 bases and the V segment lost 0 bases, leaving 6 bases of the junction unmatched. CDR3 nucleotides: TGTGCCAGCAGCTTAGATCTGGGGACTAGCACGTATTTT. This sequence encodes CASSLDLGTSTYF. The entire variable domain, with the rest obtained from reference TRBV11-2 and TRBJ2-3, is as follows: EAGVAQSPRYKIIEKRQSVAFWCNPISGHATLYWYQQILGQGPKLLIQFQNNGVVDDSQLPKDRFSAERLKGVDSTLKIQPAKLEDSAVYLCASSLDLGTSTYFGPGTRLTVL.

The chain has TRBV25-1 and TRBJ2-1; the D gene is possibly TRBD2 (5 bases). This CDR3 spans 15 amino acids. Germline V gives CDR1 MGHDK, CDR2 SYGVNS. The V end lost 6 bases, the J end lost 5 bases, and 17 bases lay between the germline ends. The CDR3 DNA reads TGTGCCAGCAGCCCTGATTCGACTACAAACAATGAGCAGTTCTTC. It translates to CASSPDSTTNNEQFF.

This clone was observed once. V is TRBV27 and J is TRBJ2-2; a possible D gene is TRBD2 (6 bases). The CDR3 spans 15 residues. Trimming cost V 5 bases and J 5 bases, with 15 bases left between them. Germline V gene lookup returns CDR1 MNHEY and CDR2 SMNVEV (reference sequence). The CDR3 here is CASSRSGSPTGELFF. The DNA for the CDR3 is TGTGCCAGCAGTCGTAGCGGTAGTCCGACCGGGGAGCTGTTTTTT.

This clone was counted a few times. V is TRBV5-1 and J is TRBJ2-3; D uncertain. The CDR3 is 15 residues long. CDR1 and CDR2 from the germline V gene are SGHRS and YFSETQ. Trimming stripped 6 bases from V and 6 bases from J, with 20 bases between. CDR3 sequence reads: CASTRRTRGGDTQYF. DNA for the CDR3: TGCGCCAGCACCCGAAGAACACGAGGCGGCGATACGCAGTATTTT.

The chain has TRBV9 and TRBJ2-7; tentative D call: TRBD2 (5 bases). Germline CDR1 and CDR2: SGDLS and YYNGEE. Between the trimmed V and J ends, which lost 2 bases and 6 bases, there was a span of 15 bases. The CDR3 loop spans 14 amino acids. CDR3 DNA sequence: TGTGCCAGCAGCGTGAGCCCCCTGGGGAGCGAGCAGTACTTC. Protein: CASSVSPLGSEQYF.

This clone showed up just a few times. The V call is TRBV2, the J call TRBJ2-3; weak D call: TRBD2 (6 bases). This CDR3 is 13 amino acids long. The V end was cut by 3 bases, the J end by 4 bases, with 8 bases between. Germline CDR1 is SNHLY and CDR2 is FYNNEI. The CDR3 reads CASSDGSSDTQYF. CDR3 DNA: TGTGCCAGCAGTGACGGGAGCTCAGATACGCAGTATTTT.

This clone was picked up a small number of times. The rearrangement joins TRBV7-8 to TRBJ2-7, with 7 bases that match TRBD2. CDR1 is SGHVS, CDR2 FQNEAQ, per germline. The J segment lost 0 bases and the V segment lost 0 bases, leaving 2 bases of the junction unmatched. The CDR3 runs to 15 residues. CDR3 in amino acids: CASSLAGTTSYEQYF. CDR3 sequence (DNA): TGTGCCAGCAGCTTAGCCGGGACTACCTCCTACGAGCAGTACTTC.

This clone was seen more than once but under ten times. This sequence joins TRBV27 and TRBJ2-1, with D possibly being TRBD2 (5 bases). The CDR3 consists of 13 residues. Trimming shortened V by 6 bases and J by 5 bases, and 11 bases separated the two germline ends. Germline CDR1 and CDR2: MNHEY and SMNVEV (reference sequence). As DNA, the CDR3 is TGTGCCAGCAGACGGGGAAGGGACAATGAGCAGTTCTTC. Protein: CASRRGRDNEQFF.